This record covers a single TCR beta chain. The record originates from a study of OX40 agonist ivuxolimab in advanced cancers. Whole-study context: The study gave patients intravenous ivuxolimab at 0.01 to 10 mg/kg every 2 weeks.

Sequencing was performed with immunoSEQ multiplex PCR; in TCRdb, only in-frame clones are kept and a portion is missing. The sample records around 100,000 clones, roughly 90% being singletons. CDR3 length equals 16 residues. Trimming took 0 bases from V and 3 from J, leaving 13 bases between them. Germline CDR1 and CDR2: LGHNA and YNFKEQ. This chain uses TRBV4-2 with TRBJ2-3, with D perhaps given as TRBD1 or TRBD2 (5 bases each). The sequencing used CD4+ or CD8+ T cells sorted from blood, collected in a trial of the OX40 agonist ivuxolimab. The receptor comes from an adult with an advanced solid tumor such as melanoma, head and neck, liver or kidney cancer. The CDR3: CASSQDGTRGTDTQYF. The CDR3 bases are TGTGCCAGCAGCCAAGATGGGACCAGAGGGACAGATACGCAGTATTTT.